The clone carrying this TCR beta chain has just a few counts. The antigen is undetermined. Template material comprised bulk tumor genomic DNA at approximately 540 ng per sample. During surgery, each primary tumor gave multiple biopsies spaced as far apart as possible. Those enrolled were patients newly diagnosed with untreated non-small cell lung cancer and undergoing curative surgery. V shed 4 bases and J shed 0 bases, with 11 bases lying between them. There are 14 residues in the CDR3. The V gene's germline CDR1 is SGDLS and CDR2 YYNGEE. The entry originates in a study of immune heterogeneity within non-small cell lung tumors. Multiplex PCR employing 32 V and 13 J primers generated amplicons of the TCR beta CDR3. TCRdb fed the multiplex PCR reads into MiXCR, producing one record per CDR3 protein. The table lists approximately 5,000 distinct CDR3 sequences, around a fifth of them singletons. Points from the study as a whole: Recurrence of identical dominant CDR3 beta clonotypes was observed across intrapatient tumor sites, concomitant with site-unique high-frequency clones. In tumor regions, T-cell clonality showed a moderate but significant correlation with local tumor mutational burden (R 0.3 to 0.35).

The sequence derives from a man aged 55 to 70 with non-small cell lung cancer. The chain employs TRBV9 and TRBJ2-7, with D possibly TRBD1 on 6 matching bases. The sequenced sample consisted of lung tumor tissue. CDR3 in amino acids: CASSYGQNSYEQYF. The CDR3 bases are TGTGCCAGCAGCTACGGACAGAACTCCTACGAGCAGTACTTC.